This T cell receptor beta chain derives from a study of CD8 T cells in ankylosing spondylitis. Notes on the study in general: What appeared characteristic of ankylosing spondylitis blood was a TCR beta motif of fewer than ten highly homologous variants.

Quantitative 5'-RACE with molecular barcodes was used to make the TCR beta libraries. TCRdb ran MiXCR on the 5' RACE reads and lists one entry per CDR3 protein. The sample lists 300,000 to 400,000 distinct CDR3 sequences, 20% to 25% occurring once. Turning to this clonotype: The antigen is not known.

The CDR3 loop spans 17 amino acids. The ends were cut back, 4 bases at V and 3 bases at J, with 18 bases in the middle. Germline V gives CDR1 MDHEN, CDR2 SYDVKM. The rearrangement joins TRBV28 to TRBJ2-2, with a weak D call TRBD2 (7 bases). This receptor was identified in a male donor with ankylosing spondylitis or in good health (not recorded which). The specimen was blood, either unsorted or a sorted T cell fraction (not recorded which). CDR3 residues: CASSWEGRGPDTGELFF. CDR3 DNA sequence: TGTGCCAGCAGTTGGGAAGGGCGGGGGCCCGACACCGGGGAGCTGTTTTTT.